This T cell receptor beta chain comes out of a study of beta chain features in type 1 diabetes. Study results and caveats: Patients and controls would share equally any PCR tilt toward shorter templates. There was a moderate but significant shortening of TCRB CDR3s in all four CD4+ subsets of Type 1 diabetes patients.

A single heparinised draw of about 100 mL on average was taken per donor. Remarks on this clone: Its antigen is currently unknown.

Germline assignment: CDR1 SNHLY and CDR2 FYNNEI. The V end was cut by 6 bases, the J end by 2 bases, with 8 bases between. The length of the CDR3 is 12 residues. Every bit of the isolated RNA underwent reverse transcription, so sequencing read expressed TCRB transcripts. Assay: immunoSEQ multiplex PCR; the TCRdb copy retains only in-frame clones and omits some. Counted here are about 150,000 clones, 10% occurring once; the ten biggest clones make up 0.4% to 0.55%. This receptor was obtained from a man aged 25 to 45 with type 1 diabetes. The sequenced sample consisted of central memory CD4+ T cells from blood. V gene TRBV2 combines with J gene TRBJ2-7; the D gene is possibly TRBD1 (5 bases). CDR3 amino acids: CASRKDTYEQYF. The CDR3 DNA reads as TGTGCCAGCAGGAAGGACACCTACGAGCAGTACTTC. The full variable domain, rest sourced from reference TRBV2 and TRBJ2-7, is EPEVTQTPSHQVTQMGQEVILRCVPISNHLYFYWYRQILGQKVEFLVSFYNNEISEKSEIFDDQFSVERPDGSNFTLKIRSTKLEDSAMYFCASRKDTYEQYFGPGTRLTVT.